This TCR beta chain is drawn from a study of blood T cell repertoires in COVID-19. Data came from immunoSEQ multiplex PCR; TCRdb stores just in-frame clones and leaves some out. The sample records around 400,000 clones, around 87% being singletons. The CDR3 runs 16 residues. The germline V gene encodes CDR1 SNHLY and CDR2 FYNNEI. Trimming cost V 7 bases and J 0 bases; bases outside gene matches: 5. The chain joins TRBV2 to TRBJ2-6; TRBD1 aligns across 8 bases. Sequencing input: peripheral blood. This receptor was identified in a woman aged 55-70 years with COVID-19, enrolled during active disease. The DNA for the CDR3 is TGTGCCAGCATGGGGGACAGGTCCTCTGGGGCCAACGTCCTGACTTTC. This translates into CASMGDRSSGANVLTF.